Presented here are 29 T cell receptor beta chains from one specimen sequenced in a study of blood T cell repertoires in COVID-19. Repertoires were generated with immunoSEQ multiplex PCR, while TCRdb's copy carries only in-frame clones and drops some. The data contain some 200,000 clones, approximately 90% of them singletons. The sequenced sample consisted of PBMCs or T cells enriched from blood (not recorded which). The receptors were gathered from a woman in her twenties or thirties who had recovered from COVID-19.

V and J are TRBV7-9 and TRBJ1-2; 7 nucleotides match TRBD1. Trimming removed 8 bases from V and 6 bases from J; junction bases left unmatched: 12. This CDR3 has 14 amino acids. CDR1 SEHNR and CDR2 FQNEAQ come from the germline V gene (reference sequence). CDR3 nucleotides: TGTGCCAGCCACGTCGGCGGACAGGCGGATGGCTACACCTTC. As protein: CASHVGGQADGYTF.

The chain couples TRBV7-9 to TRBJ1-2; a possible D gene is TRBD1 (6 bases). V was shortened by 5 bases and J by 8 bases, with 18 bases between the two germline ends. CDR1 is SEHNR, CDR2 FQNEAQ, per germline (reference sequence). The CDR3 is made up of 14 amino acids. The CDR3 DNA reads TGTGCCAGCAGCCACGCGGACAGCCTATTAGGCTACACCTTC. This gives the protein CASSHADSLLGYTF.

The chain is built from TRBV3-1 (or the pseudogene TRBV3-2) and TRBJ2-5; D remains ambiguous. The CDR3 has 11 amino acids. V was trimmed by 6 bases and J by 2 bases, leaving 4 bases between them. From germline, CDR1 is LGHDT and CDR2 YNNKEL (reference sequence). The CDR3 loop reads CASSSQETQYF. The DNA of the CDR3 is TGTGCCAGCAGTTCTCAAGAGACCCAGTACTTC.

The V and J genes are TRBV18 and TRBJ2-1; TRBD1 matches 7 bases. Germline assignment: CDR1 KGHSH and CDR2 LQKENI. Trimming cost V 5 bases and J 3 bases; bases outside gene matches: 13. CDR3 length: 17 amino acids. The CDR3 region is CASSSVTFSGGYNEQFF. CDR3 coding DNA: TGTGCCAGCTCATCTGTGACATTCTCAGGGGGCTACAATGAGCAGTTCTTC. Variable domain in full (rest from reference TRBV18 and TRBJ2-1): NAGVMQNPRHLVRRRGQEARLRCSPMKGHSHVYWYRQLPEEGLKFMVYLQKENIIDESGMPKERFSAEFPKEGPSILRIQQVVRGDSAAYFCASSSVTFSGGYNEQFFGPGTRLTVL.

This clone was picked up one time. V gene TRBV5-1 combines with J gene TRBJ2-1; 13 bases align to TRBD2. Losses at the gene ends were 4 bases for V and 3 bases for J; bases not matched to a gene: 4. Germline V lookup: CDR1 SGHRS, CDR2 YFSETQ. The CDR3 spans 16 residues. This CDR3 reads CASSPGLAGIYNEQFF. In nucleotides, the CDR3 is TGCGCCAGCAGCCCGGGACTAGCGGGAATCTACAATGAGCAGTTCTTC.

This clone has just one count. The V and J genes are TRBV6-2 or TRBV6-3 and TRBJ1-2; no definite D call. The germline V gene encodes CDR1 MNHEY and CDR2 SVGEGT. V lost 3 bases to trimming and J lost 5 bases, with 19 bases between them. This CDR3 contains 16 residues. The CDR3 sequence: CASSYQAGERDYGYTF. DNA of the CDR3: TGTGCCAGCAGTTATCAGGCGGGAGAGAGGGATTATGGCTACACCTTC.

This chain joins TRBV4-3 and TRBJ2-5; possibly TRBD1 for D (6 bases). V dropped 3 bases and J dropped 3 bases, with 14 bases sitting between them. The CDR3 length is 15 residues. The germline V gene encodes CDR1 LGHNA and CDR2 YSLEER. CDR3 bases: TGCGCCAGCAGCCACGATCCGGACAGTGAAGAGACCCAGTACTTC. Translated: CASSHDPDSEETQYF.

The CDR3 spells CASSSVVLNSPLHF. DNA for the CDR3: TGTGCCAGCAGTTCAGTGGTATTGAATTCACCCCTCCACTTT. The V gene is TRBV25-1, the J gene TRBJ1-6; D is uncertain. The germline V gene encodes CDR1 MGHDK and CDR2 SYGVNS. The CDR3 sequence is 14 residues long. V was cut by 5 bases and J by 7 bases, with 12 bases left in between.

V and J are TRBV19 and TRBJ2-2, with 7 bases fitting TRBD1. V lost 2 bases and J lost 4; bases outside the gene matches: 4. Germline lookup yields CDR1 LNHDA and CDR2 SQIVND (reference sequence). CDR3 length equals 15 residues. CDR3 coding DNA: TGTGCCAGTAGTATACAGGGGGTGGGCACCGGGGAGCTGTTTTTT. This translates into CASSIQGVGTGELFF.

The chain has TRBV4-3 and TRBJ1-1, with D unclear. Germline V lookup: CDR1 LGHNA, CDR2 YSLEER. The CDR3 is 11 amino acids. V was cut by 1 base and J by 10 bases, with 7 bases left in between. The CDR3 DNA reads TGCGCCAGCAGCCAAGGAGCGAGAGCTTTCTTT. Translation gives CASSQGARAFF.

This clone was detected a few times. In nucleotides, the CDR3 is TGTGCCAGCAGCCAACCGGGTACGGGTGAAGCTTTCTTT. Protein: CASSQPGTGEAFF. The genes are TRBV3-1 (or the pseudogene TRBV3-2) and TRBJ1-1; D call uncertain. This CDR3 comprises 13 residues. Germline CDR1 is LGHDT and CDR2 is YNNKEL (reference sequence). Trimming removed 2 bases from V and 7 bases from J, with 11 bases in between.

This chain joins TRBV19 and TRBJ1-3, with D uncertain. Trimming removed 5 bases at V and 4 bases at J, with 9 bases between. CDR1 LNHDA and CDR2 SQIVND come from the germline V gene (reference sequence). The CDR3 spans 13 residues. CDR3 sequence reads: CASSPGRGNTIYF. CDR3 sequence (DNA): TGTGCCAGTAGTCCAGGAAGGGGAAACACCATATATTTT.

The V and J genes are TRBV6-4 and TRBJ2-1, with TRBD2 matching over 8 bases. The V gene's germline CDR1 is MRHNA and CDR2 SNTAGT. CDR3 size: 16 residues. Germline trimming cut 3 bases from V and 1 base from J; bases unmatched to any gene: 5. For the CDR3, the DNA is TGTGCCAGCAGTGAAGGAAGCGGGGGTTCCTACAATGAGCAGTTCTTC. The encoded protein is CASSEGSGGSYNEQFF.

The V and J genes are TRBV15 and TRBJ1-2; TRBD1 agrees at 8 bases. Trimming cost V 2 bases and J 5 bases; bases outside gene matches: 7. Germline lookup yields CDR1 LNHNV and CDR2 YYDKDF (reference sequence). This CDR3 has 15 amino acids. CDR3 residues: CATSRNRTGRYGYTF. In DNA, the CDR3 is TGTGCCACCAGCAGAAACCGGACAGGGCGTTATGGCTACACCTTC.

V usage is TRBV7-2 and J usage is TRBJ1-1; D is ambiguous. The CDR3 is 18 amino acids. Germline loops: CDR1 SGHTA, CDR2 FQGNSA. V gave up 5 bases and J gave up 0 bases, with 22 bases separating them. CDR3 sequence reads: CASSPPTLEARMNTEAFF. The CDR3 DNA follows: TGTGCCAGCAGCCCCCCTACGTTAGAGGCCCGCATGAACACTGAAGCTTTCTTT.

The chain uses TRBV27 and TRBJ1-1; D is undetermined. Per germline, CDR1 MNHEY and CDR2 SMNVEV (reference sequence). The CDR3 consists of 13 residues. V gave up 2 bases and J gave up 4 bases, with 8 bases separating them. CDR3 loop: CASSLKRGTEAFF. The CDR3 DNA follows: TGTGCCAGCAGTTTAAAGAGAGGCACTGAAGCTTTCTTT.

The rearrangement links TRBV28 to TRBJ2-5; the D gene is possibly TRBD2 (6 bases). The germline CDR1 and CDR2 sequences are MDHEN and SYDVKM. The ends were cut back, 0 bases at V and 4 bases at J, with 12 bases in the middle. CDR3 length: 15 amino acids. In nucleotides, the CDR3 is TGTGCCAGCAGTTTATGGGGCAAGGGAGGAGAGACCCAGTACTTC. Translated, it gives CASSLWGKGGETQYF.

This chain connects TRBV9 to TRBJ2-1; 8 nucleotides align to TRBD2. Per germline, CDR1 SGDLS and CDR2 YYNGEE. This CDR3 region has 21 residues. V lost 0 bases to trimming and J lost 10 bases; unmatched junction nucleotides: 27. Here the CDR3 reads CASSVGWGIAAGGIKPIEQFF. In DNA form, the CDR3 reads TGTGCCAGCAGCGTAGGTTGGGGTATTGCGGCGGGAGGCATCAAGCCCATAGAGCAGTTCTTC.

The chain joins TRBV5-1 to TRBJ2-3; D ambiguous. This CDR3 is 11 amino acids long. CDR1 and CDR2 (germline): SGHRS, YFSETQ. V lost 0 bases and J lost 7, with 3 bases in between. Here the CDR3 DNA reads TGCGCCAGCAGCTTGGGGCATACGCAGTATTTT. Protein product: CASSLGHTQYF.

V usage is TRBV5-4 and J usage is TRBJ2-2; TRBD2 matches at 8 bases. Germline V lookup: CDR1 SGHNT, CDR2 YYREEE (reference sequence). The CDR3 is 17 amino acids. The CDR3, as DNA: TGTGCGACCAGCACCACAGCGGGGGCCCAGAACACCGGGGAGCTGTTTTTT. It translates to CATSTTAGAQNTGELFF.

The V call is TRBV28, the J call TRBJ1-2, with D perhaps TRBD1 (5 bases). Germline V gene data show CDR1 as MDHEN and CDR2 as SYDVKM. This CDR3 contains 14 residues. The V and J ends lost 7 bases and 5 bases respectively, with 17 bases between them. This chain's CDR3 is CASMIRGLLYGYTF. The CDR3 bases are TGTGCCAGCATGATTAGGGGACTACTTTATGGCTACACCTTC.

The chain carries TRBV12-3 or TRBV12-4 and TRBJ2-2, with TRBD1 as a possible D gene (5 bases). The CDR3 sequence is 13 residues long. V lost 8 bases to trimming and J lost 6 bases, with 13 bases between them. CDR3 nucleotides: TGTGCCAGCCAACCCGGCAGGGCCGGGGAGCTGTTTTTT. Translated: CASQPGRAGELFF.

The V and J genes are TRBV6-1 and TRBJ1-5; D is unclear. The germline CDR1 and CDR2 sequences are MNHNS and SASEGT. Trimming took off 2 bases at V and 4 bases at J, with 9 bases between the two ends. The CDR3 runs 14 residues. CDR3 sequence reads: CASSEFGANQPQHF. CDR3 nucleotide sequence: TGTGCCAGCAGTGAATTCGGAGCTAATCAGCCCCAGCATTTT.

As DNA, the CDR3 is TGTGCCAGCAGCTTAACGACAGGGCCCGGGGAGACCCAGTACTTC. Its protein product is CASSLTTGPGETQYF. The genes are TRBV7-2 and TRBJ2-5, with TRBD1 identical over 7 bases. The CDR3 is 15 residues long. V gave up 2 bases and J gave up 5 bases; unmatched junction bases: 8. The germline V gene encodes CDR1 SGHTA and CDR2 FQGNSA.

The rearrangement links TRBV27 to TRBJ1-6; D gene uncertain. Trimming stripped 3 bases from V and 7 bases from J, with 19 bases between. Germline CDR1 and CDR2: MNHEY and SMNVEV (reference sequence). The CDR3 extends over 17 amino acids. CDR3 protein: CASSLSADGGRNSPLHF. CDR3 DNA sequence: TGTGCCAGCAGTTTGTCGGCTGACGGAGGGCGGAATTCACCCCTCCACTTT.

V is TRBV24-1 and J is TRBJ2-7; TRBD2 is a possible D gene (6 bases). The CDR3 covers 15 residues. The V gene lost 4 bases and the J gene lost 6 bases, with 18 bases spanning the gap. Germline CDR1 KGHDR, CDR2 SFDVKD. The CDR3 region has the DNA TGTGCCACCAGTGAGCCGGGACTTCGGATGTTCGAGCAGTACTTC. It translates to CATSEPGLRMFEQYF.

The rearrangement joins TRBV18 to TRBJ2-5; D call uncertain. The germline CDR1 and CDR2 sequences are KGHSH and LQKENI. The CDR3 has 13 residues. V lost 1 base, J lost 2 bases, and 5 bases lay in between. The CDR3 DNA sequence: TGTGCCAGCTCACCACAACAGCAAGAGACCCAGTACTTC. Translation gives CASSPQQQETQYF.

The chain is built from TRBV5-5 and TRBJ1-1, with D possibly TRBD1 on 6 matching bases. The germline V and J ends were trimmed by 1 base and 6 bases, with 7 bases remaining between them. Germline V gives CDR1 SGHKS, CDR2 YYEKEE (reference sequence). CDR3 length equals 12 residues. The CDR3 coding sequence is TGTGCCAGCAGCTTGAAGGGGGCTGAAGCTTTCTTT. Translation: CASSLKGAEAFF. Supplemented by reference TRBV5-5 and TRBJ1-1, the full variable domain reads DAGVTQSPTHLIKTRGQQVTLRCSPISGHKSVSWYQQVLGQGPQFIFQYYEKEERGRGNFPDRFSARQFPNYSSELNVNALLLGDSALYLCASSLKGAEAFFGQGTRLTVV.

V and J are TRBV5-4 and TRBJ1-4; no definite D call. The CDR3 has 15 residues. The germline CDR1 and CDR2 sequences are SGHNT and YYREEE (reference sequence). Trimming cost V 4 bases and J 8 bases, with 18 bases left between them. CDR3 sequence (DNA): TGTGCCAGCAGCCCACACCGACGGGAGGACGAAAAACTGTTTTTT. Amino acid sequence: CASSPHRREDEKLFF.